The present TCR beta chain was sequenced within a study of blood T cell repertoires in COVID-19. Study details: Some COVID-19 samples were acute and others convalescent; all came from the United States, Italy and Spain. Nucleic acid was either cDNA or gDNA, and it came from T cells, B-cell-depleted T cells, or PBMCs.

TCRdb's table, derived via immunoSEQ multiplex PCR, lists solely in-frame clones and lacks some. This table has 120,000 to 150,000 clones, approximately 80% appearing once. The V and J ends lost 4 bases and 4 bases respectively, with 13 bases between them. The CDR3 length is 14 residues. Germline V gene data show CDR1 as LGHDT and CDR2 as YNNKEL (reference sequence). Sequenced material: peripheral blood. This sequence was found in a human donor with acute or convalescent COVID-19. The donor label of this sample is uncertain. This rearrangement joins TRBV3-1 (or the pseudogene TRBV3-2) to TRBJ1-2; D is unresolved. In DNA, the CDR3 is TGTGCCAGCAGCCGGGGTCAGACTATCTATGGCTACACCTTC. This codes for CASSRGQTIYGYTF.